The sequence of this T cell receptor beta chain was determined in a study of T-cell memory formation after mild COVID-19. A single record per CDR3 protein comes from TCRdb applying MiXCR to the 5' RACE reads. Of around 500,000 distinct CDR3 sequences in the sample, 18% were seen once. This CDR3 has 16 amino acids. V lost 4 bases and J lost 5; bases outside the gene matches: 9. This clonotype has a handful of counts. The chain recombines TRBV12-3 or TRBV12-4 with TRBJ2-4; 9 bases agree with TRBD2. The sequence was collected from an adult woman who had mild COVID-19 (a few samples of this study predate the infection). Cell type and time point are not known. The sequenced material came from PBMCs or a T cell subset sorted from them (not recorded which). The CDR3 reads CASSSSGATPQNIQYF. CDR3 DNA sequence: TGTGCCAGCAGTTCTAGCGGGGCGACCCCCCAAAACATTCAGTACTTC.